This entry features one TCR beta chain sequence. Its specificity is unknown. This sample is drawn from a study of OX40 agonist ivuxolimab in advanced cancers. Study results and caveats: Expanded clones belonging to CD8+ T cells outnumbered, on average, those of CD4+. At doses 0.1 to 3.0 mg/kg, CD4+ and CD8+ clones expanded.

Autoimmune disease history or systemic immunosuppression meant exclusion. Blood samples were obtained at baseline, cycle 4 day 1, and cycle 7 day 1. Sequencing used immunoSEQ multiplex PCR; TCRdb keeps in-frame clones, though not all of them. The sample carries about 77,000 clones, roughly 80% recorded once. The CDR3 has 13 residues. V was pared by 2 bases and J by 4 bases, with 9 bases between. Germline V gene sequence: CDR1 SGHRS, CDR2 YFSETQ. Here the sequenced sample was CD4+ or CD8+ T cells sorted from blood, taken in a trial of the OX40 agonist ivuxolimab. The sequence came from an adult with an advanced solid tumor such as melanoma, head and neck, liver or kidney cancer. The chain recombines TRBV5-1 with TRBJ2-5; tentatively, D is TRBD1 (5 bases). CDR3 sequence reads: CASSLGVTETQYF. The CDR3 DNA sequence: TGCGCCAGCAGCTTAGGGGTTACAGAGACCCAGTACTTC.